The sequence of this TCR beta chain was determined in a study of blood T cell repertoires in COVID-19. Study overall: PBMCs, B-cell-depleted T cells, or T cells provided the cDNA or gDNA that made up the material.

Authors' processing steps: Amplified reference gene primers provided the basis for estimating nucleated cell counts. TCRdb's copy holds only in-frame clones and misses some; the assay was immunoSEQ multiplex PCR. V and J calls and clone size come straight from that table; D and trimming were deduced from the DNA. The sample lists roughly 160,000 clones, approximately 80% occurring once. With V trimmed by 0 bases and J by 3 bases, 8 bases remained unmatched. Per germline, CDR1 SGHDN and CDR2 FVKESK. The CDR3 loop spans 17 amino acids. The sequence derives from a woman in her sixties with acute or convalescent COVID-19. Sequencing was done on a sample of peripheral blood. The chain links TRBV14 to TRBJ2-7, with TRBD2 matching over 10 bases. CDR3 DNA: TGTGCCAGCAGCCAAGATCACCTAGCGGGGGCCTTCTACGAGCAGTACTTC. Encoded protein: CASSQDHLAGAFYEQYF.